Shown below are 6 T cell receptor beta chains from a single sample sequenced in a study of molecular identifiers for immune sequencing clone quantification. From the PCR reads, TCRdb called clonotypes with MiXCR, one entry per CDR3 protein. This table holds about 320,000 distinct CDR3 sequences, roughly 23% found once. Sequencing input: naive CD8+ T cells from blood, with Jurkat cell RNA spiked in. Documented subset: FACS-sorted CD8+CD4-CCR7+CD45RA+ naive T cells. The receptors were gathered from a human donor in good health. Some libraries in this study had Jurkat cell RNA spiked in.

This clonotype was seen ten or more times. V usage is TRBV21-1 and J usage is TRBJ1-1; TRBD1, as called in the table, went unchecked against the DNA. TRBV21-1 is given as a pseudogene. CDR3 length: 15 residues. The CDR3 coding sequence is TGTGCCAGCAGCAGTCGGGGGGTCGCCCGGACTGAAGCTTTCTTT. Amino acids: CASSSRGVARTEAFF.

The rearrangement uses TRBV6-2 or TRBV6-3 and TRBJ1-2; D remains unclear. Germline CDR1 reads MNHEY; CDR2 reads SVGEGT. The CDR3 has 12 amino acids. Trimming shortened V by 2 bases and J by 13 bases, and 14 bases separated the two germline ends. For the CDR3, the DNA is TGTGCCAGCAGTTACACCCGACTCGATTGCACCTTC. It specifies CASSYTRLDCTF.

This clonotype was found a few times. V usage is TRBV19 and J usage is TRBJ1-5; tentatively, D is TRBD1 (5 bases). CDR3 length: 14 amino acids. CDR1 LNHDA and CDR2 SQIVND come from the germline V gene (reference sequence). V gave up 7 bases and J gave up 0 bases, with 10 bases separating them. CDR3 region: CASNWGYSNQPQHF. DNA for the CDR3: TGTGCCAGTAATTGGGGGTATAGCAATCAGCCCCAGCATTTT.

The gene calls are TRBV12-3 or TRBV12-4 and TRBJ2-7; the match to TRBD1 covers 9 bases. This CDR3 has 15 residues. With 7 bases clipped from V and 0 bases from J, the junction kept 7 bases outside the gene matches. CDR3 in amino acids: CASNEGTGYSYEQYF. The DNA of the CDR3 is TGTGCCAGCAATGAAGGGACAGGGTACTCCTACGAGCAGTACTTC.

Turning to this clonotype: A read error may produce the germline difference seen at one junction end. V and J are TRBV4-1 and TRBJ1-1, with a tentative D call TRBD1 (5 bases). Germline loops: CDR1 MGHRA, CDR2 YSYEKL. This CDR3 contains 16 residues. The CDR3 sequence is CASSQVNSRADTEALF. The CDR3 DNA reads as TGCGCCAGCAGCCAAGTTAACAGCCGGGCGGACACTGAAGCTCTCTTT.

This clonotype was observed many times. This rearrangement joins TRBV29-1 to TRBJ1-1; D is ambiguous. Germline V gives CDR1 SQVTM, CDR2 ANQGSEA. The ends were cut back, 0 bases at V and 7 bases at J, with 9 bases in the middle. This CDR3 is 12 amino acids long. The CDR3 nucleotides read TGCAGCGTTGAAGATTGGGCAGGTGAAGCTTTCTTT. Translation: CSVEDWAGEAFF. The full variable domain, completed using reference TRBV29-1 and TRBJ1-1, is SAVISQKPSRDICQRGTSLTIQCQVDSQVTMMFWYRQQPGQSLTLIATANQGSEATYESGFVIDKFPISRPNLTFSTLTVSNMSPEDSSIYLCSVEDWAGEAFFGQGTRLTVV.